These 12 T cell receptor beta chains came from one sample sequenced in a study of blood T cell repertoires in COVID-19. TCRdb's table, derived via immunoSEQ multiplex PCR, lists solely in-frame clones and lacks some. The sample shows about 81,000 clones, approximately 85% of them seen only once. Material: peripheral blood. These receptors were obtained from a man aged 70 or older with acute or convalescent COVID-19.

V and J are TRBV9 and TRBJ1-4, with a possible D match to TRBD1 (6 bases). Germline CDR1 reads SGDLS; CDR2 reads YYNGEE. The CDR3 consists of 16 residues. V gave up 3 bases and J gave up 0 bases, with 12 bases separating them. CDR3 nucleotide sequence: TGTGCCAGCAGCGCGGGTACAGGGACAACTAATGAAAAACTGTTTTTT. This gives the protein CASSAGTGTTNEKLFF.

The chain has TRBV2 and TRBJ2-7; D call uncertain. The V end lost 4 bases, the J end lost 4 bases, and 5 bases lay between the germline ends. Germline CDR1 reads SNHLY; CDR2 reads FYNNEI. The CDR3 sequence is 11 residues long. CDR3 protein: CASSAHYEQYF. The CDR3 DNA is TGTGCCAGCAGTGCCCATTACGAGCAGTACTTC.

CDR3 nucleotides: TGTGCCAGCAGCTTAGACTATTTGAGCACCGGGGAGCTGTTTTTT. Amino acid sequence: CASSLDYLSTGELFF. The V and J genes are TRBV7-2 and TRBJ2-2; D unclear. V dropped 1 base and J dropped 4 bases, with 10 bases sitting between them. The CDR3 sequence is 15 residues long. CDR1 is SGHTA, CDR2 FQGNSA, per germline.

This chain joins TRBV10-3 and TRBJ2-3; the match to TRBD2 covers 9 bases. Unmatched junction bases numbered 3, after V lost 10 bases and J lost 1 base. Per the germline V gene, CDR1 is ENHRY and CDR2 is SYGVKD. The CDR3 extends over 13 amino acids. As DNA, the CDR3 is TGTGCCACGCGGACTAGCGGCACAGATACGCAGTATTTT. It is translated as CATRTSGTDTQYF.

The chain is built from TRBV2 and TRBJ1-3; 7 nucleotides match TRBD1. The CDR3 is 15 amino acids. The germline V gene encodes CDR1 SNHLY and CDR2 FYNNEI. Unmatched junction bases numbered 5, after V lost 6 bases and J lost 0 bases. The CDR3 region is CASRVGQSSGNTIYF. The CDR3 coding sequence is TGTGCCAGCAGAGTGGGACAGAGCTCTGGAAACACCATATATTTT.

The V call is TRBV3-1 (or the pseudogene TRBV3-2), the J call TRBJ2-7; 7 positions agree with TRBD2. The CDR3 has 15 residues. Germline CDR1 is LGHDT and CDR2 is YNNKEL (reference sequence). J gave up 0 bases and V 1 base, and 3 bases lay outside the gene matches. In DNA form, the CDR3 reads TGTGCCAGCAGCCAAGGGGGGGGAGGCTCCTACGAGCAGTACTTC. This translates into CASSQGGGGSYEQYF.

The chain joins TRBV27 to TRBJ1-4; 9 bases map to TRBD1. Per the germline V gene, CDR1 is MNHEY and CDR2 is SMNVEV (reference sequence). CDR3 length: 16 residues. After removal of 6 bases from V and 3 bases from J, the junction contained 8 bases not matched to a gene. CDR3 nucleotides: TGTGCCAGCAGGTCACAGGGGGCGCGGGCTAATGAAAAACTGTTTTTT. It encodes CASRSQGARANEKLFF.

The chain has TRBV5-1 and TRBJ1-2; D unresolved. This CDR3 is 13 amino acids long. Trimming cost V 4 bases and J 3 bases, with 10 bases left between them. The germline CDR1 and CDR2 sequences are SGHRS and YFSETQ. The CDR3, as DNA: TGCGCCAGCAGCGCCCCCGCGGACTATGGCTACACCTTC. Protein product: CASSAPADYGYTF.

The V and J genes are TRBV19 and TRBJ2-1; 8 bases are a match to TRBD2. CDR1 is LNHDA and CDR2 is SQIVND in the germline V gene (reference sequence). The CDR3 length is 15 residues. J gave up 0 bases and V 3 bases, and 1 base lay outside the gene matches. CDR3 sequence: CASSMTSVSYNEQFF. DNA for the CDR3: TGTGCCAGTAGTATGACTAGCGTCTCCTACAATGAGCAGTTCTTC. Together with reference TRBV19 and TRBJ2-1, the CDR3 gives the full variable domain: DGGITQSPKYLFRKEGQNVTLSCEQNLNHDAMYWYRQDPGQGLRLIYYSQIVNDFQKGDIAEGYSVSREKKESFPLTVTSAQKNPTAFYLCASSMTSVSYNEQFFGPGTRLTVL.

This chain joins TRBV27 and TRBJ2-1; 7 positions agree with TRBD2. V was clipped by 3 bases and J by 4 bases; unmatched bases: 9. This CDR3 has 16 amino acids. Germline V gives CDR1 MNHEY, CDR2 SMNVEV (reference sequence). The CDR3 bases are TGTGCCAGCAGTTTTTCTGGGAGGGCCTGGTACAATGAGCAGTTCTTC. As protein: CASSFSGRAWYNEQFF.

The V gene is TRBV4-3, the J gene TRBJ1-1; 10 nucleotides match TRBD1. V shed 4 bases, J shed 3 bases, and the junction held 5 bases outside the gene matches. This CDR3 has 15 residues. Germline CDR1 LGHNA, CDR2 YSLEER. The CDR3 protein is CASSRSGQGHTEAFF. The CDR3 region has the DNA TGCGCCAGCAGCCGATCGGGACAGGGGCACACTGAAGCTTTCTTT.

The sample holds a few counts of this clone. The V and J genes are TRBV7-3 and TRBJ1-1; 10 bases agree with TRBD1. Per germline, CDR1 SGHTA and CDR2 FQGTGA. This CDR3 is 15 amino acids long. V trimming: 5 bases; J trimming: 7 bases; junction bases outside the gene matches: 10. CDR3 amino acids: CASSDKPGQGFEAFF. The CDR3 DNA is TGTGCCAGCAGCGACAAACCGGGACAGGGGTTTGAAGCTTTCTTT. Full variable domain (missing parts from reference TRBV7-3 and TRBJ1-1): GAGVSQTPSNKVTEKGKYVELRCDPISGHTALYWYRQSLGQGPEFLIYFQGTGAADDSGLPNDRFFAVRPEGSVSTLKIQRTERGDSAVYLCASSDKPGQGFEAFFGQGTRLTVV.